The 27 T cell receptor beta chains listed next were all sequenced from one sample in a study of T-cell reconstitution after alpha-beta-depleted transplantation in children. During its preparation, the TCRbeta library received unique molecular identifiers. MiXCR was run by TCRdb on the PCR reads, yielding one entry per CDR3 protein. This sample has more than 90,000 distinct CDR3 sequences, with approximately 9.2% found just once. The source material was PBMCs from the stem cell graft donor, sampled from the stem cell graft. The receptors stem from a human donor who donated a stem cell graft to a child with congenital amegakaryocytic thrombocytopenia.

This clonotype was seen many times. V is TRBV20-1 and J is TRBJ2-3; 7 bases are a match to TRBD1. The CDR3 is 15 amino acids. Unmatched junction bases numbered 9, after V lost 4 bases and J lost 2 bases. Germline CDR1 is DFQATT and CDR2 is SNEGSKA (reference sequence). CDR3 nucleotide sequence: TGCAGTGCTAACCCGTGGGACAGCGCCACAGATACGCAGTATTTT. Protein sequence: CSANPWDSATDTQYF.

This clonotype was found many times. The V call is TRBV5-1, the J call TRBJ2-1; no clear D gene. Germline values: CDR1 SGHRS, CDR2 YFSETQ. The CDR3 spans 15 residues. With 6 bases removed from V and 4 bases from J, the gap between germline ends came to 17 bases. Here the CDR3 DNA reads TGCGCCAGCACCAGGCGCCCCGATTCGTACAATGAGCAGTTCTTC. Protein sequence: CASTRRPDSYNEQFF.

This clonotype came up many times. V and J are TRBV27 and TRBJ1-1; D is uncertain. V was clipped by 5 bases and J by 6 bases, with 13 bases between them. CDR3 length: 13 residues. The V gene's germline CDR1 is MNHEY and CDR2 SMNVEV (reference sequence). In DNA, the CDR3 is TGTGCCAGCAGTCCCAGACACGTCCCTGAAGCTTTCTTT. This translates into CASSPRHVPEAFF.

This clonotype occurred many times. The gene calls are TRBV5-6 and TRBJ2-2; D not certain. Trimming shortened V by 2 bases and J by 6 bases, and 14 bases separated the two germline ends. The CDR3 extends over 15 amino acids. Germline V lookup: CDR1 SGHDT, CDR2 YYEEEE. The CDR3 loop reads CASSFIGRGAGELFF. CDR3 DNA sequence: TGTGCCAGCAGCTTCATAGGACGAGGCGCCGGGGAGCTGTTTTTT.

This clonotype has ten or more counts. This chain uses TRBV5-5 with TRBJ1-5; D is undetermined. The length of the CDR3 is 13 residues. Germline V gives CDR1 SGHKS, CDR2 YYEKEE (reference sequence). V lost 0 bases and J lost 6, with 7 bases in between. CDR3 region: CASSLERVQPQHF. DNA for the CDR3: TGTGCCAGCAGCTTGGAGAGGGTTCAGCCCCAGCATTTT.

This clonotype was seen ten or more times. The chain couples TRBV20-1 to TRBJ1-3; 8 positions match TRBD1. Germline V gene lookup returns CDR1 DFQATT and CDR2 SNEGSKA (reference sequence). Trimming at V came to 6 bases and at J to 1 base, leaving 17 bases not matched to a gene. This CDR3 spans 18 amino acids. The CDR3 sequence is CSARVDRGDRGSGNTIYF. In DNA, the CDR3 is TGCAGTGCCCGGGTTGACAGAGGCGACAGGGGATCTGGAAACACCATATATTTT.

In this sample, this clonotype turned up many times. The chain has TRBV27 and TRBJ2-3; D not certain. Germline-derived CDR1 and CDR2 are MNHEY and SMNVEV (reference sequence). This CDR3 region has 14 residues. V was trimmed by 3 bases and J by 2 bases, leaving 9 bases between them. CDR3 coding DNA: TGTGCCAGCAGTTTGTCCCGACTCACAGATACGCAGTATTTT. Translation gives CASSLSRLTDTQYF.

This clonotype has a count of ten or more. This rearrangement joins TRBV2 to TRBJ2-1; 7 nucleotides line up with TRBD2. The junction had 9 bases not matched to a gene; V was cut back by 6 bases and J by 4 bases. The CDR3 totals 15 residues. Germline V lookup: CDR1 SNHLY, CDR2 FYNNEI. CDR3 residues: CASSPTGTMYNEQFF. CDR3 in DNA: TGTGCCAGCAGCCCAACCGGGACTATGTACAATGAGCAGTTCTTC.

There are many counts of this clonotype. The chain links TRBV4-2 to TRBJ1-5, with D possibly TRBD1 on 5 matching bases. CDR1 LGHNA and CDR2 YNFKEQ come from the germline V gene. V lost 0 bases and J 5 bases, leaving 11 bases between the germline ends. The CDR3 has 15 residues. The CDR3 DNA reads TGTGCCAGCAGCCAAGATGCTGGGGGTCATCAGCCCCAGCATTTT. Translation gives CASSQDAGGHQPQHF.

This clonotype turned up a few times. V usage is TRBV7-9 and J usage is TRBJ2-3, with D unclear. The V gene's germline CDR1 is SEHNR and CDR2 FQNEAQ (reference sequence). V lost 4 bases and J 1 base, leaving 6 bases between the germline ends. The CDR3 is 13 amino acids. In DNA, the CDR3 is TGTGCCAGCAGCTGGGTGCGCACAGATACGCAGTATTTT. Translating gives CASSWVRTDTQYF.

This clonotype was picked up many times. This chain uses TRBV6-4 with TRBJ2-1; 10 nucleotides align to TRBD1. With 3 bases clipped from V and 8 bases from J, the junction kept 10 bases outside the gene matches. The CDR3 extends over 16 amino acids. CDR1 and CDR2 (germline): MRHNA, SNTAGT. The CDR3 region is CASSEDPGQGLYEQFF. The CDR3 nucleotides read TGTGCCAGCAGTGAGGACCCGGGACAGGGGTTGTATGAGCAGTTCTTC.

This clonotype appeared many times. CDR3 sequence: CASSLGRATSARETQYF. CDR3 bases: TGTGCCAGCAGCTTAGGTCGCGCAACTTCGGCACGGGAGACCCAGTACTTC. The J gene is TRBJ2-5, the V gene TRBV11-2; D is ambiguous. From germline, CDR1 is SGHAT and CDR2 FQNNGV. Trimming took 1 base from V and 5 from J, leaving 20 bases between them. The CDR3 covers 17 residues. Drawing the rest from reference TRBV11-2 and TRBJ2-5, the complete variable domain is EAGVAQSPRYKIIEKRQSVAFWCNPISGHATLYWYQQILGQGPKLLIQFQNNGVVDDSQLPKDRFSAERLKGVDSTLKIQPAKLEDSAVYLCASSLGRATSARETQYFGPGTRLLVL.

As to this clonotype: This may come from a read error, since a much larger clone is one base off. The rearrangement links TRBV7-2 to TRBJ2-3; D uncertain. The CDR3 consists of 14 residues. Per germline, CDR1 SGHTA and CDR2 FQGNSA. The CDR3 loop is CACSPRGSTDTQYF. The CDR3 coding sequence is TGTGCCTGCAGCCCTCGTGGGAGCACAGATACGCAGTATTTT.

This clonotype was picked up a small number of times. Possible read error: a much larger clone is one base away. The chain is built from TRBV7-2 and TRBJ2-3; D uncertain. V lost 5 bases and J lost 0, with 9 bases in between. The CDR3 length is 14 residues. Looked up from germline, CDR1 is SGHTA and CDR2 is FQGNSA. The CDR3 sequence: CASSNTMSTDTQYF. CDR3 DNA sequence: TGTGCCAGCAGCAATACGATGAGCACAGATACGCAGTATTTT.

Many counts were recorded for this clonotype. The V call is TRBV6-5, the J call TRBJ2-1; D is uncertain. The length of the CDR3 is 12 residues. Germline CDR1 is MNHEY and CDR2 is SVGAGI. The germline V and J ends were trimmed by 2 bases and 9 bases, with 8 bases remaining between them. The CDR3 spells CASSYRDGEQFF. DNA of the CDR3: TGTGCCAGCAGTTACAGGGATGGTGAGCAGTTCTTC.

This clonotype showed up many times. The chain carries TRBV20-1 and TRBJ2-7, with TRBD1 matching over 9 bases. V trimming: 3 bases; J trimming: 3 bases; junction bases outside the gene matches: 9. This CDR3 has 15 amino acids. CDR1 and CDR2 (germline): DFQATT, SNEGSKA (reference sequence). CDR3 DNA: TGCAGTGCTAGGCTCGGGACAGGGCTTGTCTACGAGCAGTACTTC. As protein: CSARLGTGLVYEQYF.

This clonotype was counted many times. The rearrangement uses TRBV14 and TRBJ2-1; the D gene is possibly TRBD1 (5 bases). The CDR3 covers 15 residues. Germline V gene data show CDR1 as SGHDN and CDR2 as FVKESK. Trimming stripped 2 bases from V and 6 bases from J, with 14 bases between. CDR3 region: CASSQLDRKRNEQFF. CDR3 nucleotides: TGTGCCAGCAGCCAACTTGACAGAAAACGCAATGAGCAGTTCTTC.

This clonotype appeared many times. J is TRBJ1-6 and V is TRBV5-6, with D unresolved. The germline CDR1 and CDR2 sequences are SGHDT and YYEEEE. V was shortened by 3 bases and J by 0 bases, with 7 bases between the two germline ends. CDR3 length: 15 amino acids. The DNA of the CDR3 is TGTGCCAGCAGCTACGGAAGCTCCTATAATTCACCCCTCCACTTT. As protein: CASSYGSSYNSPLHF. Based on the CDR3 plus reference TRBV5-6 and TRBJ1-6, the full variable domain is DAGVTQSPTHLIKTRGQQVTLRCSPKSGHDTVSWYQQALGQGPQFIFQYYEEEERQRGNFPDRFSGHQFPNYSSELNVNALLLGDSALYLCASSYGSSYNSPLHFGNGTRLTVT.

This clonotype was seen repeatedly, ten times or more. The chain has TRBV5-1 and TRBJ2-3; TRBD2 matches 9 bases. The CDR3 spans 19 residues. The junction had 14 bases not matched to a gene; V was cut back by 3 bases and J by 0 bases. Germline CDR1 reads SGHRS; CDR2 reads YFSETQ. CDR3 loop: CASSYERAGGRDSTDTQYF. CDR3 sequence (DNA): TGCGCCAGCAGCTACGAACGGGCGGGGGGGCGTGATAGCACAGATACGCAGTATTTT.

This clonotype was observed at least ten times. The J gene is TRBJ2-1, the V gene TRBV7-2; no firm D call. Trimming left V 4 bases short and J 0 bases short, with 10 bases between. From germline, CDR1 is SGHTA and CDR2 FQGNSA. The CDR3 extends over 15 amino acids. CDR3 bases: TGTGCCAGCAGCTCCGGTCCCAGCTCCTACAATGAGCAGTTCTTC. This encodes CASSSGPSSYNEQFF.

This clonotype has a count of ten or more. CDR3 bases: TGTGCCAGCAGCCCTAATAGCGGGAGAGTCAATGAGCAGTTCTTC. This codes for CASSPNSGRVNEQFF. The chain joins TRBV6-5 to TRBJ2-1; 9 bases align to TRBD2. V was clipped by 6 bases and J by 6 bases; unmatched bases: 9. The CDR3 sequence is 15 residues long. Germline V gene data show CDR1 as MNHEY and CDR2 as SVGAGI.

Comment on this clonotype: Possible read error: a much larger clone is one base away. CDR3 DNA: TGTGCCAGCAGCCTATACTCTGGGGCCAACGGCCTGACTTTC. This encodes CASSLYSGANGLTF. The rearrangement uses TRBV28 and TRBJ2-6; D is possibly TRBD1 (5 bases). CDR3 size: 14 residues. In germline, CDR1 is MDHEN, CDR2 SYDVKM.

In this sample, this clonotype turned up many times. This chain links TRBV5-1 with TRBJ1-3; the D is unclear. Germline loops: CDR1 SGHRS, CDR2 YFSETQ. The V gene lost 0 bases and the J gene lost 4 bases, with 8 bases spanning the gap. This CDR3 has 14 amino acids. The CDR3 DNA reads as TGCGCCAGCAGCTTGGGTGGCTACGGAAACACCATATATTTT. Residues: CASSLGGYGNTIYF.

The sample holds many counts of this clonotype. The chain uses TRBV20-1 and TRBJ1-3; tentatively, D is TRBD1 (6 bases). This CDR3 has 14 amino acids. The germline gives CDR1 DFQATT, CDR2 SNEGSKA (reference sequence). V lost 4 bases, J lost 7 bases, and 17 bases lay in between. CDR3 region: CSATSGVLGNTIYF. CDR3 sequence (DNA): TGCAGTGCTACGTCAGGGGTCTTGGGTAACACCATATATTTT.

The chain carries TRBV5-6 and TRBJ2-7, with no clear D. CDR3 length: 14 residues. V gave up 3 bases and J gave up 0 bases, with 10 bases separating them. Per the germline V gene, CDR1 is SGHDT and CDR2 is YYEEEE. In nucleotides, the CDR3 is TGTGCCAGCAGCTCCCGGGTTCGCTCCTACGAGCAGTACTTC. Translating gives CASSSRVRSYEQYF. The full variable domain, in which reference TRBV5-6 and TRBJ2-7 provide the parts outside the CDR3, is DAGVTQSPTHLIKTRGQQVTLRCSPKSGHDTVSWYQQALGQGPQFIFQYYEEEERQRGNFPDRFSGHQFPNYSSELNVNALLLGDSALYLCASSSRVRSYEQYFGPGTRLTVT.

This clonotype appeared a few times. The J gene is TRBJ1-4, the V gene TRBV20-1, with a tentative D call TRBD1 (5 bases). The germline CDR1 and CDR2 sequences are DFQATT and SNEGSKA (reference sequence). V was clipped by 4 bases and J by 0 bases, with 12 bases between them. This CDR3 comprises 15 residues. The CDR3 nucleotides read TGCAGTGCTAAGACCGGGACGGCAACTAATGAAAAACTGTTTTTT. This codes for CSAKTGTATNEKLFF.

This clonotype was picked up a small number of times. V is TRBV19 and J is TRBJ1-4; D gene uncertain. V was clipped by 6 bases and J by 7 bases, with 12 bases between them. The CDR3 spans 13 residues. Germline V CDR1 and CDR2: LNHDA, SQIVND (reference sequence). CDR3: CASRPFVGEKLFF. CDR3 coding DNA: TGTGCCAGTAGACCCTTCGTGGGTGAAAAACTGTTTTTT.